One T cell receptor beta chain is described in this entry. The antigen is undetermined. Profiling relied on immunoSEQ multiplex PCR, and the TCRdb table lists in-frame clones only, not all of them. Of approximately 20,000 clones in the sample, approximately 74% were seen once. CDR3 length equals 16 residues. Germline V gene data show CDR1 as SGHVS and CDR2 as FNYEAQ. V was pared by 0 bases and J by 4 bases, with 12 bases between. These data are taken from a study of vaccination effects on CD4 cells after COVID-19. In the ViraFEST assay, antigen-specific CD4+ clonotypes were identified by expansion after peptide-pool stimulation. It was after approximately 11 days of culture that CD4+ T cells were isolated. Confirmation by PCR established that the person had SARS-CoV-2 infection between March and December 2020.

The V gene is TRBV7-6, the J gene TRBJ2-2, with a possible D match to TRBD2 (6 bases). The source material was CD4+ T cells from PBMCs cultured with SARS-CoV-2 spike peptides, sampled before COVID-19 vaccination. The receptor was derived from a human donor who had a prior SARS-CoV-2 infection. The CDR3 nucleotides are TGTGCCAGCAGCTTAGCTGGAGGGTCCCCCACCGGGGAGCTGTTTTTT. As protein: CASSLAGGSPTGELFF.